This entry describes one T cell receptor (beta chain). The germline gives CDR1 SGHRS, CDR2 YFSETQ. Deletions cut 3 bases from V and 4 bases from J, with 15 bases between. The CDR3 loop spans 15 amino acids. Clones were read by immunoSEQ multiplex PCR, and TCRdb kept only the in-frame ones, dropping some. The sample lists roughly 72,000 clones, roughly 89% seen once, with around 10% in the top ten. The data were taken from a study of OX40 agonist ivuxolimab in advanced cancers. The chain links TRBV5-1 to TRBJ2-3; D is tentatively TRBD1 or TRBD2 (6 bases each). This sequence originates from an adult with an advanced solid tumor such as melanoma, head and neck, liver or kidney cancer. Sequenced material: CD4+ or CD8+ T cells sorted from blood, taken in a trial of the OX40 agonist ivuxolimab. CDR3 residues: CASSWDRGLADTQYF. The CDR3 nucleotides read TGCGCCAGCAGCTGGGACCGGGGGCTCGCAGATACGCAGTATTTT.